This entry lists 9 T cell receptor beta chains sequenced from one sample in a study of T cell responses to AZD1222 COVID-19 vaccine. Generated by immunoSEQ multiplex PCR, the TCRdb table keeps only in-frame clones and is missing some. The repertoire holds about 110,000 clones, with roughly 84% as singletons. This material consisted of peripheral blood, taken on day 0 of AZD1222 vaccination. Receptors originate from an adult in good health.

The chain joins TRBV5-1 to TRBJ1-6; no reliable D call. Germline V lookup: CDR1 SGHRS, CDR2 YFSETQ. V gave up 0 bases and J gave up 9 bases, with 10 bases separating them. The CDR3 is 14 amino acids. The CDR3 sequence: CASSLGAELSPLHF. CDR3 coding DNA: TGCGCCAGCAGCTTGGGGGCAGAACTTTCACCCCTCCACTTT. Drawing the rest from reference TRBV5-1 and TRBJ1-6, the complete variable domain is KAGVTQTPRYLIKTRGQQVTLSCSPISGHRSVSWYQQTPGQGLQFLFEYFSETQRNKGNFPGRFSGRQFSNSRSEMNVSTLELGDSALYLCASSLGAELSPLHFGNGTRLTVT.

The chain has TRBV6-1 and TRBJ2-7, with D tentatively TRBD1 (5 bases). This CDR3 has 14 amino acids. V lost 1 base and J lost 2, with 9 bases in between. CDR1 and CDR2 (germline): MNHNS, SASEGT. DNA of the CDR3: TGTGCCAGCAGTGAAGGGGGCCACACCTACGAGCAGTACGTC. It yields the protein CASSEGGHTYEQYV.

This chain's CDR3 is CASSRLRDTEAFF. CDR3 coding DNA: TGTGCCAGCAGTCGCTTGAGGGACACTGAAGCTTTCTTT. The chain couples TRBV12-3 or TRBV12-4 to TRBJ1-1; D not certain. This CDR3 comprises 13 residues. Trimming removed 5 bases at V and 3 bases at J, with 10 bases between.

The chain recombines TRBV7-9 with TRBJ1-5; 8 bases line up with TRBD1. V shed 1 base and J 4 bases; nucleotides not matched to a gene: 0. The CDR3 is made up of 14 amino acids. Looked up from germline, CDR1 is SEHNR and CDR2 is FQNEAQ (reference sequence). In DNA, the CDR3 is TGTGCCAGCAGCTTAGGGACAGGGAATCAGCCCCAGCATTTT. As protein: CASSLGTGNQPQHF.

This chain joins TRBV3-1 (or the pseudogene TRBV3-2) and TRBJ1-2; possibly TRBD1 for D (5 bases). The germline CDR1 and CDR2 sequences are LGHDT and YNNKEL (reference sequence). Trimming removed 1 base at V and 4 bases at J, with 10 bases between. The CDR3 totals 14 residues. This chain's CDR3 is CASSQAGDSYGYTF. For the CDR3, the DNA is TGTGCCAGCAGCCAAGCGGGGGACTCCTATGGCTACACCTTC.

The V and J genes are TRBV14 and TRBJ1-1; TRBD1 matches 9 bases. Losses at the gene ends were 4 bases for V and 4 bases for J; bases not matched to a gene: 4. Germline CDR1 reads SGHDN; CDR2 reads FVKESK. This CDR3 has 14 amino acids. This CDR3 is CASSLRQGGTEAFF. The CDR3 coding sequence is TGTGCCAGCAGCCTTAGACAGGGGGGCACTGAAGCTTTCTTT.

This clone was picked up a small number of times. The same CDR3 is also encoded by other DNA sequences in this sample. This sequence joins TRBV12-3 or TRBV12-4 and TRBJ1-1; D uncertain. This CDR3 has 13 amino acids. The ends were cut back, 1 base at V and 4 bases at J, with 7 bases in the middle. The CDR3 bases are TGTGCCAGCAGTTTAGGGGGTGGCACTGAAGCTTTCTTT. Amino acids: CASSLGGGTEAFF.

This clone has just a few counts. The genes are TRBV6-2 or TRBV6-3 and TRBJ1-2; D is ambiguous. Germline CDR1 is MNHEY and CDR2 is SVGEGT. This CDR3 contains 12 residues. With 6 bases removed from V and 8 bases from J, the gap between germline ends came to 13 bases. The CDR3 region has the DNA TGTGCCAGCAGCCGGGATTTTGGGGGCTACACCTTC. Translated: CASSRDFGGYTF.

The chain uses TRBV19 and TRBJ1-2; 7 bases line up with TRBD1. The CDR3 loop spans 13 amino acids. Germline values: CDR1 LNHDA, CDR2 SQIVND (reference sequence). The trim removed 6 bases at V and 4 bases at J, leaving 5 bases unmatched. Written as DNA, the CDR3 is TGTGCCAGTAGCCAAGGGGGCAGCTATGGCTACACCTTC. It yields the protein CASSQGGSYGYTF.